The sequence of this TCR beta chain was determined in a study of PD-1 blockade in classical Hodgkin lymphoma. Study results and limitations: Baseline diversity in complete responders resembled that of newly diagnosed patients. The study found that TCR diversity rose significantly by C4D1 in CD4+ but not CD8+ cells.

Sequencing was performed with immunoSEQ multiplex PCR; in TCRdb, only in-frame clones are kept and a portion is missing. The table lists around 99,000 clones, 81% of them singletons, with about 16% in the top ten. In every patient, relapse followed autologous stem cell transplantation, while exposure to brentuximab vedotin differed. Classification of best responses gave complete response, partial response or progressive disease. Trimming removed 2 bases at V and 7 bases at J, with 9 bases between. The CDR3 loop spans 13 amino acids. Germline V gene data show CDR1 as MNHNS and CDR2 as SASEGT. This clone was found once. What it recognizes is unknown.

This rearrangement joins TRBV6-1 to TRBJ1-5; no firm D call. Material: peripheral blood mononuclear cells (PBMCs), obtained before the second cycle of nivolumab. The receptor's source is a human donor with classical Hodgkin lymphoma. The CDR3 DNA follows: TGTGCCAGCAGTGAACCATCGGGACAGCCCCAGCATTTT. It encodes CASSEPSGQPQHF.